Listed below are T cell receptor beta chains from one sample, sequenced in a study of tumor-infiltrating lymphocytes in primary liver carcinoma. TCRdb analysed the multiplex PCR reads with MiXCR anew, one entry per CDR3 protein. The data contain more than 45,000 distinct CDR3 sequences, about three quarters of them singletons. The specimen sequenced was liver tumor tissue from sampling region 3. The origin of the receptors is a man aged 35 to 55 with primary liver carcinoma and hepatitis B virus infection. Each CDR3 is given with its conserved first and last residue. D genes are given only for firm matches. Clone size is stated in some rows and not others, as once, few, many or a class when expanded.

clone_size: NA; v_call: TRBV12-3/TRBV12-4; d_call: TRBD2; j_call: TRBJ2-2; cdr3_aa: CASSLDHPLGLATGELFF; cdr3_nt: TGTGCCAGCAGTTTAGACCATCCTTTGGGACTAGCCACCGGGGAGCTGTTTTTT
clone_size: NA; v_call: TRBV29-1; d_call: TRBD1; j_call: TRBJ2-1; cdr3_aa: CSGLPGQGLGEHFF; cdr3_nt: TGCAGCGGATTGCCGGGACAGGGGCTGGGTGAGCACTTCTTC
clone_size: NA; v_call: TRBV29-1; d_call: TRBD2; j_call: TRBJ2-7; cdr3_aa: CSPPKGLVISYEQYF; cdr3_nt: TGCAGCCCCCCGAAGGGACTAGTGATCTCCTACGAGCAGTACTTC
clone_size: few; v_call: TRBV2; d_call: NA; j_call: TRBJ2-5; cdr3_aa: CASRGLWQETQYF; cdr3_nt: TGTGCCAGCCGCGGTCTTTGGCAAGAGACCCAGTACTTC
clone_size: NA; v_call: TRBV6-1; d_call: TRBD1; j_call: TRBJ2-2; cdr3_aa: CASSTLGTAGEPFF; cdr3_nt: TGTGCCAGCAGTACCCTCGGGACAGCCGGGGAGCCATTTTTT
clone_size: NA; v_call: TRBV4-1; d_call: NA; j_call: TRBJ1-2; cdr3_aa: CASSLTQRIEGYTF; cdr3_nt: TGCGCCAGCAGTCTAACCCAGAGGATTGAGGGCTACACCTTC
clone_size: few; v_call: TRBV7-2; d_call: NA; j_call: TRBJ2-7; cdr3_aa: CASSFSGGLYEQYF; cdr3_nt: TGTGCCAGCAGCTTCTCCGGGGGGCTATATGAGCAGTACTTC
clone_size: NA; v_call: TRBV10-3; d_call: TRBD1; j_call: TRBJ2-7; cdr3_aa: CAISEMTGMVLNPHEQYF; cdr3_nt: TGCGCCATCAGTGAGATGACAGGGATGGTCCTCAATCCCCACGAGCAGTACTTC
clone_size: NA; v_call: TRBV5-1; d_call: TRBD2; j_call: TRBJ2-3; cdr3_aa: CARSSGTSSTDTQYF; cdr3_nt: TGCGCCAGGAGCAGCGGGACCTCTAGCACAGATACGCAGTATTTT
clone_size: NA; v_call: TRBV11-1; d_call: NA; j_call: TRBJ2-3; cdr3_aa: CASSKGLAVGTDTQYF; cdr3_nt: TGTGCCAGCAGCAAGGGATTAGCTGTTGGCACAGATACGCAGTATTTT
clone_size: once; v_call: TRBV11-1; d_call: NA; j_call: TRBJ2-5; cdr3_aa: CANSPPPDVRKDFQETQYF; cdr3_nt: TGTGCCAACAGCCCGCCCCCTGATGTCAGGAAGGACTTCCAAGAGACCCAGTACTTC
clone_size: many; v_call: TRBV13; d_call: NA; j_call: TRBJ2-4; cdr3_aa: CASSLRRGDIQYF; cdr3_nt: TGTGCCAGCAGCTTGCGCCGGGGAGACATTCAGTACTTC
clone_size: NA; v_call: TRBV5-1; d_call: NA; j_call: TRBJ2-4; cdr3_aa: CASSLWYRVPTQQNIQYF; cdr3_nt: TGCGCCAGCAGTTTATGGTACCGGGTTCCAACACAGCAAAACATTCAGTACTTC
clone_size: few; v_call: TRBV2; d_call: NA; j_call: TRBJ2-7; cdr3_aa: CASRLYYEQYF; cdr3_nt: TGTGCCAGCAGACTCTATTACGAGCAGTACTTC
clone_size: NA; v_call: TRBV4-1; d_call: NA; j_call: TRBJ1-5; cdr3_aa: CASSHRQGVGPQHF; cdr3_nt: TGCGCCAGCAGCCACCGGCAGGGTGTAGGGCCCCAGCATTTT
clone_size: many; v_call: TRBV14; d_call: NA; j_call: TRBJ2-1; cdr3_aa: CASSLSPRWNEQFF; cdr3_nt: TGTGCCAGCAGCCTGTCCCCCCGGTGGAATGAGCAGTTCTTC
clone_size: NA; v_call: TRBV11-2; d_call: NA; j_call: TRBJ2-2; cdr3_aa: CTSSDSWARVTNTREPFF; cdr3_nt: TGTACCAGCAGCGACTCGTGGGCGAGGGTTACGAACACCAGGGAGCCGTTTTTT
clone_size: NA; v_call: TRBV4-1; d_call: NA; j_call: TRBJ2-7; cdr3_aa: CASIQEGQAYEEYF; cdr3_nt: TGCGCCAGCATCCAAGAGGGGCAGGCCTACGAGGAGTACTTC
clone_size: NA; v_call: TRBV11-2; d_call: NA; j_call: TRBJ2-7; cdr3_aa: CASNLIDMGAVYSYEQYF; cdr3_nt: TGTGCCAGCAACTTAATAGACATGGGGGCAGTGTATTCCTACGAGCAGTACTTC
clone_size: medium-sized; v_call: TRBV7-9; d_call: NA; j_call: TRBJ1-1; cdr3_aa: CASTPGGTEAFF; cdr3_nt: TGTGCCAGCACCCCCGGGGGCACTGAAGCTTTCTTT
clone_size: once; v_call: TRBV29-1; d_call: TRBD2; j_call: TRBJ2-5; cdr3_aa: CSGRGGETQNF; cdr3_nt: TGCAGCGGTCGGGGAGGGGAGACCCAGAATTTC
clone_size: few; v_call: TRBV6-6; d_call: NA; j_call: TRBJ2-7; cdr3_aa: CASRETVYEQYF; cdr3_nt: TGTGCCAGCAGGGAGACCGTCTACGAGCAGTACTTC
clone_size: NA; v_call: TRBV4-1; d_call: NA; j_call: TRBJ2-5; cdr3_aa: CASSRDPSAGAHYF; cdr3_nt: TGCGCCAGCAGCCGAGACCCTTCAGCCGGGGCCCATTACTTC
clone_size: NA; v_call: TRBV6-6; d_call: NA; j_call: TRBJ1-1; cdr3_aa: CASRSGVVAPTDALF; cdr3_nt: TGTGCCAGCAGGTCGGGGGTAGTGGCGCCCACTGATGCTCTCTTC
clone_size: NA; v_call: TRBV29-1; d_call: TRBD1; j_call: TRBJ2-1; cdr3_aa: CGAERRDRGYNEQFF; cdr3_nt: TGCGGAGCTGAGCGCCGGGACAGGGGTTACAATGAGCAGTTCTTC
clone_size: NA; v_call: TRBV12-3/TRBV12-4; d_call: TRBD2; j_call: TRBJ2-2; cdr3_aa: CDSAGGRFGGELFF; cdr3_nt: TGTGACAGCGCGGGCGGGAGGTTCGGCGGGGAGCTGTTTTTT
clone_size: NA; v_call: TRBV29-1; d_call: TRBD2; j_call: TRBJ2-3; cdr3_aa: CSVNDGRAGDTQYF; cdr3_nt: TGCAGCGTTAATGACGGGAGGGCGGGAGATACGCAGTATTTT
clone_size: NA; v_call: TRBV11-2; d_call: NA; j_call: TRBJ1-1; cdr3_aa: CANSIAGSVIEAFF; cdr3_nt: TGTGCCAACAGCATAGCCGGTTCCGTAATTGAGGCTTTCTTT
clone_size: few; v_call: TRBV9; d_call: NA; j_call: TRBJ1-2; cdr3_aa: CASSVEPANYGYTF; cdr3_nt: TGTGCCAGCAGCGTAGAGCCGGCTAACTATGGCTACACCTTC
clone_size: NA; v_call: TRBV6-5; d_call: TRBD2; j_call: TRBJ2-1; cdr3_aa: CANSSGGSPYSEQFF; cdr3_nt: TGTGCCAACAGTTCGGGGGGAAGCCCCTACAGTGAGCAATTCTTC
clone_size: NA; v_call: TRBV1; d_call: NA; j_call: TRBJ2-5; cdr3_aa: CTSSPLQGAQETQYF; cdr3_nt: TGCACCAGCAGCCCCCTGCAGGGGGCCCAAGAGACCCAGTACTTC
clone_size: NA; v_call: TRBV12-3/TRBV12-4; d_call: NA; j_call: TRBJ1-1; cdr3_aa: CASTTRRGTEAFF; cdr3_nt: TGTGCCAGCACCACACGGCGGGGCACTGAAGCTTTCTTC
clone_size: NA; v_call: TRBV11-2; d_call: TRBD1; j_call: TRBJ2-2; cdr3_aa: CTSNFDRDRIGTGELFF; cdr3_nt: TGTACCAGCAACTTTGATCGGGACAGGATCGGCACCGGGGAGCTGTTTTTT
clone_size: many; v_call: TRBV18; d_call: TRBD2; j_call: TRBJ2-1; cdr3_aa: CASSPTTSGVSYNEQFF; cdr3_nt: TGTGCCAGCTCACCTACGACTAGCGGGGTTTCCTACAATGAGCAGTTCTTC
clone_size: once; v_call: TRBV11-2; d_call: TRBD2; j_call: TRBJ2-7; cdr3_aa: CASSLSVGLAGGSYEQYF; cdr3_nt: TGTGCCAGCAGCTTATCCGTAGGACTAGCGGGAGGGTCGTACGAGCAGTACTTC
clone_size: NA; v_call: TRBV2; d_call: TRBD2; j_call: TRBJ2-1; cdr3_aa: CVSTARVAGVGNEQFF; cdr3_nt: TGTGTCAGCACGGCTAGGGTAGCGGGAGTAGGCAATGAGCAGTTCTTC
clone_size: NA; v_call: TRBV6-5; d_call: NA; j_call: TRBJ1-6; cdr3_aa: CASNHEEDLPLHF; cdr3_nt: TGTGCCAGCAACCACGAGGAGGATTTACCCCTCCACTTT
clone_size: many; v_call: TRBV10-3; d_call: NA; j_call: TRBJ2-3; cdr3_aa: CAISGGAGTDTQYF; cdr3_nt: TGTGCCATCAGTGGGGGCGCAGGTACAGATACGCAGTATTTT
clone_size: NA; v_call: TRBV2; d_call: NA; j_call: TRBJ2-1; cdr3_aa: CASTRGRYKEQFF; cdr3_nt: TGTGCCAGCACCAGGGGGAGGTACAAAGAGCAGTTCTTC
clone_size: NA; v_call: TRBV4-1; d_call: TRBD1; j_call: TRBJ2-2; cdr3_aa: CASNLDRVFTGELFF; cdr3_nt: TGTGCCAGCAATTTGGACAGGGTTTTCACCGGGGAGCTGTTTTTT
clone_size: medium-sized; v_call: TRBV12-3/TRBV12-4; d_call: TRBD2; j_call: TRBJ2-5; cdr3_aa: CASSSGTSAFF; cdr3_nt: TGTGCCAGCAGTTCGGGGACTAGCGCCTTCTTC